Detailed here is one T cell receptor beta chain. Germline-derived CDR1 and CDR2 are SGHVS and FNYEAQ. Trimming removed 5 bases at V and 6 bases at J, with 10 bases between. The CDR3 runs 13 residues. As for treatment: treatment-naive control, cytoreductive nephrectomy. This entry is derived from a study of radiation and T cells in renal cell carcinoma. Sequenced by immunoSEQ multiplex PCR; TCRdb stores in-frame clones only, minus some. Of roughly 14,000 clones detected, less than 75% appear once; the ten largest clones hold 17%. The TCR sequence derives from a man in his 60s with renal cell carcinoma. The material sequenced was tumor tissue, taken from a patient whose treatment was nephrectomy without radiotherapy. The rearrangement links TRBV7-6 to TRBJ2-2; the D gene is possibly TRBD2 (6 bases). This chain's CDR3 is CASSRWGAGELFF. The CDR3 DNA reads TGTGCCAGCAGCCGGTGGGGGGCCGGGGAGCTGTTTTTT.